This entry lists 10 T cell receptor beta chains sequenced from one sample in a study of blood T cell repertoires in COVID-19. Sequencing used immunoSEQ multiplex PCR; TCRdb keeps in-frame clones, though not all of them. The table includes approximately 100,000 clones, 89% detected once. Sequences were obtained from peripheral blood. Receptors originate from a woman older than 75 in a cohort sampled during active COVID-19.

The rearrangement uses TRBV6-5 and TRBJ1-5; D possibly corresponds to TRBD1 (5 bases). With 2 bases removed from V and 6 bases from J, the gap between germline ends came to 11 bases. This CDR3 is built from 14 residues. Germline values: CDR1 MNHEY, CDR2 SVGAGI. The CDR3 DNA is TGTGCCAGCAGTTACCTCGACGGGGGTCAGCCCCAGCATTTT. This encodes CASSYLDGGQPQHF.

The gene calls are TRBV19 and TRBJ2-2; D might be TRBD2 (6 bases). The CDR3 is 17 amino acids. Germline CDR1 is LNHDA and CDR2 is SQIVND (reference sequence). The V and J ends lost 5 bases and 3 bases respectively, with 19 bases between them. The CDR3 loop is CASSAGFLWGDTGELFF. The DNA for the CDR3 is TGTGCCAGTAGTGCCGGATTCCTTTGGGGGGACACCGGGGAGCTGTTTTTT.

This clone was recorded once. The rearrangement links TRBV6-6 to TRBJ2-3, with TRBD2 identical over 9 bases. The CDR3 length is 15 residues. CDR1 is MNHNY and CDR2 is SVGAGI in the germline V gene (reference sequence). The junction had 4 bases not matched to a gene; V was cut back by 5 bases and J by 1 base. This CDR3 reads CASSVASGGTDTQYF. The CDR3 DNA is TGTGCCAGCAGTGTAGCTAGCGGGGGCACAGATACGCAGTATTTT.

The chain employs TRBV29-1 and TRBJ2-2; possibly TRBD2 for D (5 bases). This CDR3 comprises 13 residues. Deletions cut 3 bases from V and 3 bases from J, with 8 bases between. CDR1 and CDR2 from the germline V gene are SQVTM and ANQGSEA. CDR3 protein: CSVDGDYTGELFF. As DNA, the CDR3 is TGCAGCGTTGACGGGGATTACACCGGGGAGCTGTTTTTT.

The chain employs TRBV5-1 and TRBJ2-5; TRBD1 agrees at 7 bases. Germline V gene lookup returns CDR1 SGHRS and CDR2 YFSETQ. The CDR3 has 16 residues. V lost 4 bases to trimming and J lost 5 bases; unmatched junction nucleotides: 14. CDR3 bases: TGCGCCAGCAGCAGAGGTACAGGGGCGGTTGGGGAGACCCAGTACTTC. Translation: CASSRGTGAVGETQYF.

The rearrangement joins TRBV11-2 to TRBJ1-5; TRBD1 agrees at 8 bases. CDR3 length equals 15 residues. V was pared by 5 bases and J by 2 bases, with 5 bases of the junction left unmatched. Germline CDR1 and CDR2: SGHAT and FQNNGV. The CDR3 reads CASSLGQGGNQPQHF. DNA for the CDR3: TGTGCCAGCAGCCTTGGACAGGGAGGCAATCAGCCCCAGCATTTT.

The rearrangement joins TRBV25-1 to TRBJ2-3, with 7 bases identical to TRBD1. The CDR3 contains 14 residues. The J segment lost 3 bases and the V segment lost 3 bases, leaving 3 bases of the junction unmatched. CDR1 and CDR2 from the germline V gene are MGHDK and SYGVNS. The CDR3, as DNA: TGTGCCAGCAGTGACCCACAGGGGACAGATACGCAGTATTTT. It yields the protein CASSDPQGTDTQYF.

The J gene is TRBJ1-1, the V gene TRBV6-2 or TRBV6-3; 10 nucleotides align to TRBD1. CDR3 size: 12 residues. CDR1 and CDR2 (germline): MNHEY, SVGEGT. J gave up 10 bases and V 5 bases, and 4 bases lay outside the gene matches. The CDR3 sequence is CASSGQGVRAFF. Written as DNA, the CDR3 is TGTGCCAGCAGTGGACAGGGGGTTCGAGCTTTCTTT.

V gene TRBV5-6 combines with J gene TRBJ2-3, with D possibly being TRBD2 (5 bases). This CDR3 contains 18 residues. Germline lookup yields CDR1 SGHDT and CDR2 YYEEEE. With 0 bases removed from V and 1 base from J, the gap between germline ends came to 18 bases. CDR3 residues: CASSLEVGVRLGTDTQYF. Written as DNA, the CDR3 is TGTGCCAGCAGCTTGGAGGTGGGAGTGAGGTTAGGCACAGATACGCAGTATTTT.

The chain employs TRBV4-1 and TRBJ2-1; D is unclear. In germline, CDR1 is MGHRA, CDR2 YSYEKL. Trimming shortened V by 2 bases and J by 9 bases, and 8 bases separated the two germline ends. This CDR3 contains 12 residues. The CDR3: CASSQLSGEQFF. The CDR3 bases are TGCGCCAGCAGCCAACTTTCGGGTGAGCAGTTCTTC.